This T cell receptor (beta chain) originates from a study of cytomegalovirus exposure and HLA in healthy donors. Study context: An early data release held some 85 million unique TCRs from HLA-typed donors. General study points: Association with HLA alleles at 0.05 false discovery rate was found for 15,000 to 20,000 TCR beta sequences in a later analysis.

The CDR3 length is 16 residues. Concerning this clone: Its antigen is as yet unknown.

Primers included in the PCR were 60 Vbeta and 13 Jbeta primers. The data were produced by immunoSEQ multiplex PCR, yet TCRdb's version contains in-frame clones alone and is incomplete. The sample holds around 150,000 clones; roughly 83% are singletons and the top ten take about 1.4%. The receptor's source is a woman younger than 35 in good health and CMV-seronegative. Material for sequencing was PBMCs. The chain links TRBV12-2 to TRBJ2-1; the table's D gene call, TRBD1, was not cross checked with the DNA. TRBV12-2 is given as a pseudogene. The CDR3 DNA sequence: TGTGCAAGTCGCCGAGGGTGCAGGGGTTCCTACAATGAGCAGTTCTTC. This gives the protein CASRRGCRGSYNEQFF.